The sequence of this TCR beta chain was determined in a study of blood T cell repertoires in COVID-19. Study in general: Samples came from the United States, Italy and Spain, spanning acute and convalescent COVID-19. The cDNA or gDNA used as material had been derived from T cells, B-cell-depleted T cells, or PBMCs.

The CDR3 has 15 amino acids. Germline CDR1 SGHDT, CDR2 YYEEEE. V lost 0 bases, J lost 4 bases, and 4 bases stayed unmatched. Seattle-derived patients entered the study during active infection and were followed longitudinally. Authors' data handling: Quantification of nucleated cells was approximated via reference gene primer amplification. Repertoires were generated with immunoSEQ multiplex PCR, while TCRdb's copy carries only in-frame clones and drops some. That table gives V, J and clone size, and the DNA gave D and trimming. The sample consists of 55,000 to 70,000 clones, roughly 87% of them appearing once.

Sequencing used peripheral blood. This receptor was identified in an elderly woman with COVID-19, enrolled during active disease. V is TRBV5-6 and J is TRBJ1-5; TRBD1 matches 7 bases. The CDR3 protein is CASSLAGTANQPQHF. Here the CDR3 DNA reads TGTGCCAGCAGCTTGGCAGGGACAGCAAATCAGCCCCAGCATTTT.